The rows below give T cell receptor beta chains drawn from one sample of a study of blood T cells in healthy people across ages. TCRdb ran MiXCR on the 5' RACE reads and lists one entry per CDR3 protein. The repertoire has 750,000 to 950,000 distinct CDR3 sequences, around 29% of them found once; the top ten carry about 10%. This sample was shared with a second study, whose subject was T cells of mothers and their children.

Sequencing was performed on blood. These receptors came from a woman aged 40-49 years in good health. CDR3s leave out the opening cysteine and the closing phenylalanine or tryptophan. Each record gives: V gene, CDR3 protein.

>TRBV12-3/TRBV12-4
ASSLRTGAGNEQF
>TRBV20-1
SATNRGRTDTQY
>TRBV6-6
ASSDWGGTSYNEQF
>TRBV9
ASSVEGLGTGELF
>TRBV30
AWRSKEADTGELF
>TRBV28
ASSSHGTEQETQY
>TRBV30
AWNVERAGTDTQY
>TRBV6-5
ASSSGLGAHTQY
>TRBV2
ASSDRDRDSYEQY
>TRBV7-2
VSTQGRNYEQY
>TRBV4-3
ASSQTFSNQPQH
>TRBV15
ATSREQGALDTQY
>TRBV20-1
SAVKGSSYNSPLH
>TRBV20-1
SARRQGAEGYT
>TRBV12-3/TRBV12-4
ASREPPGQGHGEQY
>TRBV12-3/TRBV12-4
ASTLTGDEKLF
>TRBV29-1
GVVGGAYGYT
>TRBV20-1
WTGGNTEAF
>TRBV12-3/TRBV12-4
ASSTGGRYNEQF
>TRBV20-1
SARDLGRNYGYT
>TRBV29-1
SVEGGSSGDTQY
>TRBV12-3/TRBV12-4
ASSLMSNEKLF
>TRBV7-2
ASSIPRPGVSDT
>TRBV10-3
AISEAQVFGYGYT
>TRBV4-1
ASSQVGRDEKLF